This is a list of T cell receptor beta chains from one sample in a study of glioma-infiltrating T cells. TCRdb re-derived calls from the multiplex PCR reads in MiXCR, one entry per CDR3 protein. Of about 110,000 distinct CDR3 sequences listed, less than 30% are singletons. Sequencing used glioma tissue, nonneoplastic brain tissue, or PBMCs (not recorded which). Receptors were obtained from a human donor with low-grade glioma or glioblastoma, undergoing nonglioma brain surgery, or in good health (not recorded which). Both conserved end residues are part of each CDR3. A D gene is named only where the DNA matches it firmly. For some rows the clone size is stated as once, few or many, or as a class when expanded; others skip it.

clone size,D gene,J gene,V gene,CDR3 protein,CDR3 DNA
few,TRBD1,TRBJ2-7,TRBV5-1,CASRYPDRGSYEQYF,TGCGCCAGCCGCTACCCAGACAGGGGTTCGTACGAGCAGTACTTC
many,.,TRBJ2-5,TRBV24-1,CATSGPLGTQYF,TGTGCCACCTCCGGACCCCTCGGGACCCAGTACTTC
many,TRBD1,TRBJ2-3,TRBV13,CASSLEQGGNTQYF,TGTGCCAGCAGCTTAGAACAGGGGGGAAATACGCAGTATTTT
many,.,TRBJ1-5,TRBV19,CASTPWVFGQPQHF,TGTGCCAGTACCCCATGGGTGTTCGGTCAGCCCCAGCATTTT
many,TRBD1,TRBJ1-3,TRBV29-1,CSVEQGASSGNTIYF,TGCAGCGTAGAACAGGGGGCTAGTTCTGGAAACACCATATATTTT
.,.,TRBJ1-5,TRBV6-6,CASSYPRGWDNQPEHF,TGTGCCAGCAGTTACCCCAGGGGATGGGACAATCAGCCCGAGCATTTT
many,TRBD1,TRBJ1-1,TRBV7-3,CASSQGTEGTEAFF,TGTGCCAGCAGCCAAGGGACAGAAGGTACTGAAGCTTTCTTT
many,.,TRBJ1-2,TRBV7-2,CASSLALTGSNYGYTF,TGTGCCAGCAGCTTAGCCCTGACGGGGTCTAACTATGGCTACACCTTC
many,.,TRBJ1-1,TRBV28,CATHRGGQAFF,TGTGCCACTCATAGGGGGGGGCAAGCTTTCTTT
.,.,TRBJ2-3,TRBV5-5,CASSHMANTNTQYF,TGTGCCAGCAGTCATATGGCGAACACAAATACGCAGTATTTT
.,TRBD1,TRBJ2-1,TRBV4-3,CASSQGDSYNEQFF,TGCGCCAGCAGCCAGGGGGACAGCTACAATGAGCAGTTCTTC
.,.,TRBJ2-6,TRBV3-1,CSSHEGLGGANVLTF,TGTTCCAGCCATGAGGGGTTGGGTGGGGCCAACGTCCTGACTTTC
few,.,TRBJ2-3,TRBV5-5,CASLQGGTVDTQYF,TGTGCCAGCCTCCAGGGGGGCACCGTAGATACGCAGTATTTT
.,.,TRBJ1-2,TRBV3-1,CASGPLGANYGNTF,TGTGCCAGCGGCCCACTGGGGGCTAACTATGGCAACACCTTC
many,TRBD1,TRBJ1-5,TRBV27,CASSSLYERGPSNQPQHF,TGTGCCAGCAGTTCCCTGTACGAAAGGGGGCCTAGCAATCAGCCCCAGCATTTT
few,TRBD1,TRBJ2-7,TRBV19,CASSETGAKYEQYF,TGTGCCAGTAGTGAGACAGGGGCTAAATACGAGCAGTACTTC
.,TRBD1,TRBJ1-2,TRBV19,CASKDRGEANYGYTF,TGTGCCAGTAAAGACAGGGGAGAGGCTAACTATGGCTACACCTTC
.,.,TRBJ2-5,TRBV19,CASSPGTTGTQYF,TGTGCCAGTAGTCCGGGGACCACCGGGACCCAGTACTTC
many,TRBD1,TRBJ1-2,TRBV4-1,CASSQGGTGGYHGYTF,TGCGCCAGCAGCCAGGGGGGGACAGGGGGATATCATGGCTACACCTTC
many,.,TRBJ2-7,TRBV20-1,CSAPLDRGYQYF,TGCAGTGCTCCCCTCGACCGGGGGTATCAGTACTTC
.,TRBD1,TRBJ2-3,TRBV9,CASGPLRQGLTDTQYF,TGTGCCAGCGGCCCCCTCCGACAGGGGTTAACAGATACGCAGTATTTT
.,TRBD1,TRBJ1-1,TRBV24-1,CATSDSRQGPGTEAFF,TGTGCCACCAGTGATTCCCGACAGGGACCGGGCACTGAAGCTTTCTTT
.,TRBD1,TRBJ2-1,TRBV5-6,CASSSDRVPRNEQFF,TGTGCCAGCAGCTCGGACAGGGTCCCAAGGAATGAGCAGTTCTTC
many,.,TRBJ1-1,TRBV6-2/TRBV6-3,CASSQTGSMNTEAFF,TGTGCCAGCAGTCAGACCGGGAGCATGAACACTGAAGCTTTCTTT
many,.,TRBJ2-1,TRBV25-1,CASSDQGNEQFF,TGTGCCAGCAGTGACCAGGGGAATGAGCAGTTCTTC
.,.,TRBJ1-5,TRBV6-5,CASSYSPWDGPNQPQHF,TGTGCCAGCAGTTACTCTCCCTGGGACGGGCCGAATCAGCCCCAGCATTTT
many,.,TRBJ2-3,TRBV5-1,CASSGGTPGDTQYF,TGCGCCAGCAGCGGAGGGACTCCGGGAGATACGCAGTATTTT
many,.,TRBJ1-1,TRBV3-1,CASSPDRSRTEAFF,TGTGCCAGCAGCCCGGACAGAAGCAGGACTGAAGCTTTCTTT
many,TRBD1,TRBJ1-5,TRBV6-5,CASSYSNRGRNQPQHF,TGTGCCAGCAGTTACTCGAACAGGGGGAGGAATCAGCCCCAGCATTTT
many,.,TRBJ1-2,TRBV6-2/TRBV6-3,CASSDSWNHPKGYTF,TGTGCCAGCAGTGACTCATGGAACCACCCTAAGGGCTACACCTTC
once,.,TRBJ1-1,TRBV11-2,CASTADRNTEAFF,TGTGCCAGCACTGCAGACAGAAACACTGAAGCTTTCTTT
many,.,TRBJ1-2,TRBV29-1,CSAQEKANYGYTF,TGCAGCGCTCAGGAGAAGGCTAACTATGGCTACACCTTC
many,.,TRBJ1-3,TRBV27,CASSPGREIFSGNTIYF,TGTGCCAGCAGTCCCGGACGGGAAATCTTCTCTGGAAACACCATATATTTT
many,TRBD1,TRBJ2-7,TRBV7-2,CASSGDRARSYEQYF,TGTGCCAGCAGTGGGGACAGGGCCCGTTCCTACGAGCAGTACTTC
.,.,TRBJ2-3,TRBV19,CASSLTGDTQYF,TGTGCCAGTAGTCTTACAGGGGATACGCAGTATTTT
once,.,TRBJ2-1,TRBV6-2/TRBV6-3,CSSARGPYNEQFF,TGTTCCAGTGCAAGGGGCCCCTACAATGAGCAGTTCTTC
.,.,TRBJ2-7,TRBV27,CASSLGAGDYEQYF,TGTGCCAGCAGCTTGGGGGCAGGGGACTACGAGCAGTACTTC